The 5 T cell receptor beta chains given below trace back to one sample, sequenced in a study of neurological immune-mediated disorders. One entry per CDR3 protein results from TCRdb running MiXCR on the 5' RACE reads. The data contain 70,000 to 75,000 distinct CDR3 sequences, roughly 13% of them seen just once; the ten biggest clones take up about 4.6%. As for time point: longitudinal time-point 1 (baseline). Specimen: PBMCs. The receptor set was obtained from a female donor with HTLV-1-associated myelopathy (HAM/TSP).

This clonotype was counted many times. The V call is TRBV10-3, the J call TRBJ2-7, with 8 bases matching TRBD1. The CDR3 length is 16 residues. After removal of 3 bases from V and 0 bases from J, the junction contained 7 bases not matched to a gene. CDR1 ENHRY and CDR2 SYGVKD come from the germline V gene. The CDR3 here is CAISDLDTGGSYEQYF. The CDR3 DNA reads TGTGCCATCAGTGACTTGGATACAGGGGGCTCCTACGAGCAGTACTTC.

This clonotype occurred many times. The chain carries TRBV29-1 and TRBJ2-1; 7 positions agree with TRBD1. CDR3 length: 12 amino acids. V was clipped by 4 bases and J by 9 bases; unmatched bases: 6. Germline V CDR1 and CDR2: SQVTM, ANQGSEA. The CDR3, as DNA: TGCAGCGTTGCGAGCAGGGGGATTGAGCAGTTCTTC. Its translation: CSVASRGIEQFF.

This clonotype was seen many times. The V and J genes are TRBV6-5 and TRBJ2-3, with a tentative D call TRBD1 (6 bases). Trimming cost V 10 bases and J 0 bases, with 23 bases left between them. The CDR3 has 17 amino acids. Germline CDR1 MNHEY, CDR2 SVGAGI. Here the CDR3 DNA reads TGTGCCACCAAAAACCAATACAGGGCGACTAGCACAGATACGCAGTATTTT. This translates into CATKNQYRATSTDTQYF.

This clonotype was found many times. The V and J genes are TRBV5-1 and TRBJ2-7; the match to TRBD1 covers 7 bases. V was clipped by 3 bases and J by 3 bases; unmatched bases: 9. Per germline, CDR1 SGHRS and CDR2 YFSETQ. This CDR3 has 15 amino acids. CDR3 DNA: TGCGCCAGCAGCTCCGGGGACCCAGGGGGCTACGAGCAGTACTTC. It encodes CASSSGDPGGYEQYF.

This clonotype showed up many times. The V and J genes are TRBV9 and TRBJ1-6, with D possibly matching TRBD1 (5 bases). Germline loops: CDR1 SGDLS, CDR2 YYNGEE. V shed 4 bases and J shed 7 bases, with 12 bases lying between them. The CDR3 covers 14 residues. Here the CDR3 DNA reads TGTGCCAGCAGCCTCCGACAGTTCAATTCACCCCTCCACTTT. It codes for CASSLRQFNSPLHF.